This is a list of T cell receptor beta chains from one sample in a study of blood T cell repertoires in COVID-19. Profiled with immunoSEQ multiplex PCR; TCRdb holds only in-frame clones, not every one. Of around 180,000 clones listed, around 87% are singletons. Sequencing was performed on peripheral blood. The receptors come from a man in his forties with active or convalescent COVID-19. CDR3s include the opening cysteine and the closing phenylalanine or tryptophan. A D gene is named only where the DNA matches it firmly. The size field is filled for only some rows; it gives once, few, many or a size class.

NA,TRBJ1-2,TRBV9,few,CASSVVGGGPGDGYTF,TGTGCCAGCAGCGTAGTAGGCGGGGGGCCCGGAGATGGCTACACCTTC
NA,TRBJ2-1,TRBV9,NA,CASSQGGGNYNEQFF,TGTGCCAGCAGCCAAGGTGGGGGGAACTACAATGAGCAGTTCTTC
TRBD2,TRBJ2-2,TRBV28,NA,CASSKRGTNTGELFF,TGTGCCAGCAGCAAGCGGGGGACGAACACCGGGGAGCTGTTTTTT
NA,TRBJ1-1,TRBV7-9,few,CASSRPSDKIEAFF,TGTGCCAGCAGCCGACCATCTGACAAAATTGAAGCTTTCTTT
TRBD1,TRBJ1-4,TRBV2,once,CASRNRGPGEKLFF,TGTGCCAGCAGGAACAGGGGGCCCGGTGAAAAACTGTTTTTT
NA,TRBJ1-5,TRBV6-5,NA,CASSSGGYQPQHF,TGTGCCAGCAGTTCTGGGGGCTATCAGCCCCAGCATTTT
NA,TRBJ2-2,TRBV4-3,NA,CASSPGFREATGELFF,TGCGCCAGCAGCCCAGGCTTCCGGGAAGCCACCGGGGAGCTGTTTTTT
TRBD2,TRBJ2-3,TRBV5-1,NA,CASSLTLRSGGNTDTQYF,TGCGCCAGCAGCTTGACCCTTCGGAGCGGGGGAAACACAGATACGCAGTATTTT
NA,TRBJ1-6,TRBV6-5,NA,CAVKGPGDSPLHF,TGTGCCGTTAAGGGGCCAGGGGATTCACCCCTCCACTTT
TRBD1,TRBJ2-7,TRBV5-4,NA,CASSRDRGGYEQYF,TGTGCCAGCAGTCGGGACAGGGGCGGTTACGAGCAGTACTTC
NA,TRBJ1-1,TRBV5-5,NA,CASSLGAGESFF,TGTGCCAGCAGCTTGGGAGCGGGTGAATCTTTCTTT
TRBD2,TRBJ2-5,TRBV11-2,few,CASSPVSGGQQTQYF,TGTGCCAGCAGCCCCGTTTCGGGGGGGCAACAGACCCAGTACTTC
TRBD2,TRBJ2-3,TRBV6-6,NA,CASSYPAGGTDTQYF,TGTGCCAGCAGTTACCCGGCGGGGGGCACAGATACGCAGTATTTT
TRBD2,TRBJ2-5,TRBV7-2,NA,CASSQTGTRGETQYF,TGTGCCAGCAGCCAGACCGGGACTAGGGGAGAGACCCAGTACTTC
TRBD2,TRBJ2-1,TRBV6-4,NA,CASSDGLAGEGGNEQFF,TGTGCCAGCAGTGACGGCCTAGCGGGGGAGGGGGGCAATGAGCAGTTCTTC
TRBD1,TRBJ1-5,TRBV6-5,NA,CASSQDRAAQHF,TGTGCCAGCAGTCAGGACAGGGCGGCCCAGCATTTT
NA,TRBJ2-1,TRBV19,NA,CASGYNEQFF,TGTGCCAGCGGGTACAATGAGCAGTTCTTC
NA,TRBJ2-2,TRBV18,few,CASSPGGFATGELFF,TGTGCCAGCTCACCCGGAGGGTTTGCCACCGGGGAGCTGTTTTTT
NA,TRBJ2-2,TRBV2,NA,CASCGALNTGELFF,TGTGCCAGCTGCGGGGCCCTTAACACCGGGGAGCTGTTTTTT
TRBD1,TRBJ1-5,TRBV2,NA,CASSPEQGVDNQPQHF,TGTGCCAGCAGCCCTGAACAGGGGGTTGACAATCAGCCCCAGCATTTT
TRBD1,TRBJ1-2,TRBV20-1,NA,CSASSGTDRYGYTF,TGCAGTGCTAGTTCCGGGACAGACCGCTATGGCTACACCTTC